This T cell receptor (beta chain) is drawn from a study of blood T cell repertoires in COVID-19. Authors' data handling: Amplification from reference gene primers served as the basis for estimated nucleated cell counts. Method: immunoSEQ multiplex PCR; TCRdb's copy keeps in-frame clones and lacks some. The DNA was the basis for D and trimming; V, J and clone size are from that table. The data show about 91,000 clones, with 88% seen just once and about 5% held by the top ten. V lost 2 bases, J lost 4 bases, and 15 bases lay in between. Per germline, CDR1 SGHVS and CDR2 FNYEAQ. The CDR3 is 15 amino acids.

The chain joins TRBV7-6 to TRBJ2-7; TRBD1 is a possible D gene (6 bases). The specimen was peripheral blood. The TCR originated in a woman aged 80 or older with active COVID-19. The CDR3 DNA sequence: TGTGCCAGCAGCTTATATCAGGGGATAGAGTACGAGCAGTACTTC. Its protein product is CASSLYQGIEYEQYF. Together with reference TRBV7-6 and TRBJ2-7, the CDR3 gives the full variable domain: GAGVSQSPRYKVTKRGQDVALRCDPISGHVSLYWYRQALGQGPEFLTYFNYEAQQDKSGLPNDRFSAERPEGSISTLTIQRTEQRDSAMYRCASSLYQGIEYEQYFGPGTRLTVT.